The 26 T cell receptor beta chains listed next were all sequenced from one sample in a study of tumor and adjacent non-tumor tissue in lung cancer. Three rounds of nested PCR, following a modified ARM-PCR protocol, produced the TCRbeta library. TCRdb redid the calling of the multiplex PCR reads with MiXCR, one entry per CDR3 protein. Of some 84,000 distinct CDR3 sequences in the sample, about 66% were seen once. The template was RNA from unsorted bulk tissue. Material for sequencing was lung tumor tissue. The receptor source for this set is a man between 65 and 79 years old with non-small cell lung cancer.

This clonotype was counted a few times. The rearrangement uses TRBV7-2 and TRBJ2-7; D gene ambiguous. The length of the CDR3 is 14 residues. Germline lookup yields CDR1 SGHTA and CDR2 FQGNSA. The ends were cut back, 4 bases at V and 1 base at J, with 11 bases in the middle. CDR3 coding DNA: TGTGCCAGCAGCTCCAGGCGGTTTTCCTACGAGCAGTACTTC. The encoded protein is CASSSRRFSYEQYF.

Remarks on this clonotype: A junction end diverges from the germline sequence, so it may reflect a read error. The V and J genes are TRBV5-1 and TRBJ2-1, with D possibly matching TRBD1 (5 bases). Per germline, CDR1 SGHRS and CDR2 YFSETQ. CDR3 length: 13 residues. The CDR3 here is CAISIRDRNEQFF. The DNA of the CDR3 is TGCGCCATCAGCATCCGAGACAGAAATGAGCAGTTCTTC. The full variable domain, its missing parts supplied by reference TRBV5-1 and TRBJ2-1, is KAGVTQTPRYLIKTRGQQVTLSCSPISGHRSVSWYQQTPGQGLQFLFEYFSETQRNKGNFPGRFSGRQFSNSRSEMNVSTLELGDSALYLCAISIRDRNEQFFGPGTRLTVL.

This clonotype was recorded many times. J is TRBJ2-1 and V is TRBV20-1; 10 positions agree with TRBD1. CDR1 and CDR2 from the germline V gene are DFQATT and SNEGSKA (reference sequence). The CDR3 covers 14 residues. Trimming at V came to 6 bases and at J to 5 bases, leaving 7 bases not matched to a gene. For the CDR3, the DNA is TGCAGTGCCAAAGACAGGGGGCTTCACAATGAGCAGTTCTTC. As protein: CSAKDRGLHNEQFF.

To note about this clonotype: This may come from a read error, since a much larger clone is one base off. J is TRBJ2-2 and V is TRBV6-2 or TRBV6-3; weak D call: TRBD1 (6 bases). Looked up from germline, CDR1 is MNHEY and CDR2 is SVGEGT. The CDR3 is 15 amino acids. V shed 6 bases and J shed 0 bases, with 11 bases lying between them. CDR3 loop: CASSKWTANTGELFF. In nucleotides, the CDR3 is TGTGCCAGCAGCAAATGGACAGCGAACACCGGGGAGCTGTTTTTT.

Details on this clonotype: This may be a read error: a much more frequent sequence differs by one nucleotide. The chain is built from TRBV5-1 and TRBJ2-1; maybe TRBD1 (5 bases). CDR1 is SGHRS, CDR2 YFSETQ, per germline. The CDR3 totals 15 residues. V was clipped by 0 bases and J by 3 bases, with 10 bases between them. The CDR3 DNA is TGCGCCAGCAGCTTGGAGACAGAACTCTACAATGAGCAGTTCTTC. Its translation is CASSLETELYNEQFF.

The genes are TRBV28 and TRBJ1-5; 7 bases are a match to TRBD1. Near its end, the DNA agrees better with TRBJ2-3, so the J call may be wrong. This CDR3 comprises 15 residues. Germline CDR1 reads MDHEN; CDR2 reads SYDVKM. The chain's CDR3 is CASSFRVQGDQSQYF. CDR3 DNA sequence: TGTGCCAGCAGTTTCAGGGTTCAGGGGGATCAGTCCCAGTATTTT.

This clonotype occurred many times. The chain carries TRBV29-1 and TRBJ2-6; TRBD1 matches 8 bases. This CDR3 region has 16 residues. Germline CDR1 and CDR2: SQVTM and ANQGSEA. With V trimmed by 6 bases and J by 2 bases, 9 bases remained unmatched. CDR3 in DNA: TGCAGCGTCTGGACAGGGAAGGCTACTGGGGCCAACGTCCTGACTTTC. Protein product: CSVWTGKATGANVLTF.

With respect to this clonotype: The junction shows a germline mismatch at one end, possibly a read error. The rearrangement links TRBV5-8 to TRBJ2-1; D possibly corresponds to TRBD2 (5 bases). Germline CDR1 reads SGHTS; CDR2 reads YDEGEE. This CDR3 comprises 16 residues. CDR3: CARSLSWAERAGVQFF. The CDR3 DNA reads as TGTGCCAGAAGCTTATCATGGGCGGAGAGGGCCGGTGTACAGTTCTTC.

Remarks on this clonotype: A much larger clone lies a single base off, so this may be a read error. No conserved phenylalanine or tryptophan is present at the end of the CDR3, so a read error is the likely explanation. This chain's CDR3 is CASSLGRGSGYEQYL. CDR3 sequence (DNA): TGTGCCAGCAGTTTAGGTAGAGGGTCTGGGTACGAGCAGTACCTC. The chain recombines TRBV12-3 or TRBV12-4 with TRBJ2-7; tentative D call: TRBD2 (5 bases). The CDR3 length is 15 residues. Trimming cost V 1 base and J 4 bases, with 14 bases left between them.

A word on this clonotype: One end of the junction is discordant with germline, which a read error may explain. The chain combines TRBV20-1 with TRBJ2-7; 9 bases map to TRBD2. This CDR3 is 12 amino acids long. Per the germline V gene, CDR1 is DFQATT and CDR2 is SNEGSKA (reference sequence). CDR3 region: CNAILAGYEKYF. CDR3 nucleotide sequence: TGCAATGCTATTCTAGCGGGATACGAGAAGTACTTC.

This clonotype has a count of ten or more. The chain links TRBV20-1 to TRBJ1-4; the D is unclear. CDR1 and CDR2 (germline): DFQATT, SNEGSKA (reference sequence). The CDR3 extends over 11 amino acids. The V and J ends lost 5 bases and 8 bases respectively, with 9 bases between them. The CDR3 loop is CSAEKGEKLFF. The CDR3 coding sequence is TGCAGTGCTGAAAAAGGGGAAAAACTGTTTTTT.

Only a few counts were recorded for this clonotype. The rearrangement uses TRBV6-6 and TRBJ2-1, with D perhaps assigned TRBD1 or TRBD2 (6 bases each). The CDR3 has 12 residues. Germline values: CDR1 MNHNY, CDR2 SVGAGI (reference sequence). The V and J ends lost 8 bases and 8 bases respectively, with 13 bases between them. The CDR3 is CASAEGGDEQFF. As DNA, the CDR3 is TGTGCCAGCGCGGAGGGGGGCGATGAGCAGTTCTTC.

A word on this clonotype: A read error may explain this, as a much larger clone is one base away. The gene calls are TRBV28 and TRBJ2-5; unclear D gene. Between the trimmed V and J ends, which lost 7 bases and 6 bases, there was a span of 12 bases. CDR1 MDHEN and CDR2 SYDVKM come from the germline V gene. The CDR3 totals 12 residues. CDR3 loop: CASKQTSQTQYF. The CDR3 bases are TGTGCCAGCAAACAGACCAGTCAGACCCAGTACTTC.

As to this clonotype: A much bigger clone sits one base away, suggesting this may be a read error. The chain links TRBV20-1 to TRBJ2-7, with a tentative D call TRBD2 (6 bases). Germline assignment: CDR1 DFQATT and CDR2 SNEGSKA (reference sequence). This CDR3 is 10 amino acids long. The CDR3 loop is CSAGRDGVDF. The CDR3 bases are TGCAGTGCAGGGCGGGATGGTGTAGACTTC.

A note on this clonotype: As the CDR3 is not closed by the conserved phenylalanine or tryptophan, this likely results from a read error. V is TRBV5-1 and J is TRBJ1-4; possibly TRBD1 for D (5 bases). Germline values: CDR1 SGHRS, CDR2 YFSETQ. The CDR3 sequence is 16 residues long. Trimming took off 0 bases at V and 5 bases at J, with 14 bases between the two ends. CDR3 loop: CASSLDQEAGNEKLFL. The CDR3 coding sequence is TGCGCCAGCAGCTTGGACCAGGAGGCAGGGAATGAAAAACTGTTTCTT.

The table lists this clonotype with many counts. The chain employs TRBV5-5 and TRBJ2-3, with a tentative D call TRBD2 (5 bases). Germline V gives CDR1 SGHKS, CDR2 YYEKEE (reference sequence). CDR3 size: 12 residues. Trimming took 2 bases from V and 5 from J, leaving 6 bases between them. The CDR3, as DNA: TGTGCCAGCAGCTTAGAGGGAGATACGCAGTATTTT. Translating it yields CASSLEGDTQYF.

Comment on this clonotype: A much larger clone lies one base from this, so it may be a read error. The V and J genes are TRBV6-5 and TRBJ1-5, with D perhaps matching TRBD1 (6 bases). This CDR3 has 15 residues. Germline V gene lookup returns CDR1 MNHEY and CDR2 SVGAGI. The V end was cut by 7 bases, the J end by 7 bases, with 20 bases between. CDR3 nucleotides: TGTGCCAGCACCGGCGGGGGGGCTACGCTCCAGCCCCAGCATTTT. Translated: CASTGGGATLQPQHF.

The DNA of the CDR3 is TGTGCCAGCAGCGAAACTCTAGCGGGGGGCAATGAGCAGTTCTTC. Its translation is CASSETLAGGNEQFF. The chain recombines TRBV7-9 with TRBJ2-1; 11 positions match TRBD2. V lost 5 bases, J lost 6 bases, and 6 bases stayed unmatched. This CDR3 contains 15 residues. CDR1 and CDR2 from the germline V gene are SEHNR and FQNEAQ (reference sequence).

Of note for this clonotype: Given the absence of the conserved phenylalanine or tryptophan at the CDR3 end, a read error is likely. The J gene is TRBJ2-5, the V gene TRBV4-2; D may be TRBD2 (6 bases). This CDR3 is built from 13 residues. V was trimmed by 6 bases and J by 4 bases, leaving 12 bases between them. Germline loops: CDR1 LGHNA, CDR2 YNFKEQ. The CDR3 here is CASSLGGRETQYL. DNA for the CDR3: TGTGCCAGCAGTCTCGGGGGTCGAGAGACCCAGTACTTA.

This clonotype was found a few times. Possible read error: a much larger clone is one base away. The chain employs TRBV10-3 and TRBJ2-1; D gene ambiguous. There are 13 residues in the CDR3. Germline CDR1 is ENHRY and CDR2 is SYGVKD. CDR3 coding DNA: TGTGTCATCAGGCTAGGTAACCGGAATGAGCAGTTCTTC. Amino acids: CVIRLGNRNEQFF.

A remark on this clonotype: This may come from a read error, since a much larger clone is one base off. The DNA is omitted, as the CDR3 cannot be located on it reliably, and the CDR3 follows TCRdb's listing. This chain's CDR3 is CSSSLDRYGCTF. The rearrangement uses TRBV5-1 and TRBJ1-2. The CDR3 length is 12 residues, termini included. Germline CDR1 and CDR2: SGHRS and YFSETQ.

About this clonotype itself: The junction does not match germline at one end; this may be a read error. The chain links TRBV4-1 to TRBJ2-4; D remains ambiguous. Germline loops: CDR1 MGHRA, CDR2 YSYEKL. The CDR3 has 13 residues. CDR3 DNA: TGCGTCAGCATCCAAATGATCCAGAACATTCAGTACTTC. It specifies CVSIQMIQNIQYF.

This chain uses TRBV5-1 with TRBJ2-3; the D is unclear. The germline CDR1 and CDR2 sequences are SGHRS and YFSETQ. This CDR3 has 14 residues. V lost 1 base, J lost 8 bases, and 14 bases lay in between. The CDR3 DNA reads as TGCGCCAGCAGCTTGAACTTTTACATAGGTACGCAGTATTTT. It specifies CASSLNFYIGTQYF.

V gene TRBV5-1 combines with J gene TRBJ2-7; D not resolved. The V gene lost 2 bases and the J gene lost 1 base, with 16 bases spanning the gap. This CDR3 comprises 16 residues. Germline CDR1 and CDR2: SGHRS and YFSETQ. The CDR3 DNA reads as TGCGCCAGCAGCTTCGTGGCCCTAGAGTTATCCTACGAGCAGTACTTC. Translation: CASSFVALELSYEQYF.

Concerning this clonotype itself: Being one base from a much bigger clone, this may be a read error. V is TRBV12-3 or TRBV12-4 and J is TRBJ2-6, with D unresolved. The ends were cut back, 4 bases at V and 6 bases at J, with 10 bases in the middle. The CDR3 runs 14 residues. The chain's CDR3 is CASSSLLVANVLTF. The CDR3 DNA follows: TGTGCCAGCAGTTCCTTACTGGTGGCCAACGTCCTGACTTTC.

The rearrangement joins TRBV11-2 to TRBJ2-7, with TRBD1 identical over 7 bases. With V trimmed by 6 bases and J by 7 bases, 18 bases remained unmatched. The germline V gene encodes CDR1 SGHAT and CDR2 FQNNGV. The CDR3 runs 16 residues. The CDR3 sequence: CASSPRWRGGSYEQYF. CDR3 in DNA: TGTGCCAGCAGTCCCAGGTGGCGAGGGGGCTCTTATGAGCAGTACTTC.